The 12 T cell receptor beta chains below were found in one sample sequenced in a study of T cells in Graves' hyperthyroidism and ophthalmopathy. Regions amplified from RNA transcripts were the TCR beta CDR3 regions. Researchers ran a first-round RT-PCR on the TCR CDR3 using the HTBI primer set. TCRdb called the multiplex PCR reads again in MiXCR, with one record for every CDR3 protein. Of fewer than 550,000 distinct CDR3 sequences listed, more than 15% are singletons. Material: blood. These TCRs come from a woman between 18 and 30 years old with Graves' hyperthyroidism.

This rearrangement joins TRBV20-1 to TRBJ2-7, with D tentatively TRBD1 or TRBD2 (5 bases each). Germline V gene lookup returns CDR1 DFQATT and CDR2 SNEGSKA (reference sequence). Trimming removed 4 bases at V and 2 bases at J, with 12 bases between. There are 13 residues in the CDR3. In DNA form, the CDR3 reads TGCAGTGCTAAGAGGGACCTAACCTACGAGCAGTACTTC. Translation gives CSAKRDLTYEQYF.

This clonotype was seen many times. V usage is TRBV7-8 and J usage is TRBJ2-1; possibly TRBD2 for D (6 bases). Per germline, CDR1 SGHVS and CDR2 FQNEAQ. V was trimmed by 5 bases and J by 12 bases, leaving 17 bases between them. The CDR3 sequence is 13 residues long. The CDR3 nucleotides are TGTGCCAGCAGCCCTACTCGGGACTTGTGGCAGTTCTTC. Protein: CASSPTRDLWQFF.

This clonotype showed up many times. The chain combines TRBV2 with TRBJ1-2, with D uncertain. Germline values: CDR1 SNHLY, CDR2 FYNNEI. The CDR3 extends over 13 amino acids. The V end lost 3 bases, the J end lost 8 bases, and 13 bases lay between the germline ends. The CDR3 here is CASSERRVEGYTF. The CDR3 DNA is TGTGCCAGCAGTGAGAGAAGGGTGGAAGGCTACACCTTC. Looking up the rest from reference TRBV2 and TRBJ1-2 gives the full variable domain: EPEVTQTPSHQVTQMGQEVILRCVPISNHLYFYWYRQILGQKVEFLVSFYNNEISEKSEIFDDQFSVERPDGSNFTLKIRSTKLEDSAMYFCASSERRVEGYTFGSGTRLTVV.

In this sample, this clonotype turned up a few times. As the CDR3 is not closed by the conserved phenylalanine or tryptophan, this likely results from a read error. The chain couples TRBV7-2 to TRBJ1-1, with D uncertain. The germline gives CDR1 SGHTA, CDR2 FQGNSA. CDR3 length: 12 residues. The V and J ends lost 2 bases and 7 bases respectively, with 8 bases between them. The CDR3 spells CASSLYQHEAFL. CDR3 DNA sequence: TGTGCCAGCAGCTTATACCAGCATGAAGCTTTCCTT.

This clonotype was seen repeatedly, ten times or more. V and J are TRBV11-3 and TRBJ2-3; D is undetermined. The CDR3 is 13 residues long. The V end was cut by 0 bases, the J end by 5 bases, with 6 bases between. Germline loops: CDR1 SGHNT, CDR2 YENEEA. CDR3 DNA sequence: TGTGCCAGCAGCTTAGAAGTAGGAGATACGCAGTATTTT. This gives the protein CASSLEVGDTQYF. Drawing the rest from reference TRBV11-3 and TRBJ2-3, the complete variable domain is EAGVVQSPRYKIIEKKQPVAFWCNPISGHNTLYWYLQNLGQGPELLIRYENEEAVDDSQLPKDRFSAERLKGVDSTLKIQPAELGDSAVYLCASSLEVGDTQYFGPGTRLTVL.

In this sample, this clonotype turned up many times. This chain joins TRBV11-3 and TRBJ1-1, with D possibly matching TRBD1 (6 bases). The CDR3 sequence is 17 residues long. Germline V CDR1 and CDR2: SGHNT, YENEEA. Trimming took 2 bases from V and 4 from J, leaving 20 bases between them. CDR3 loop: CASSLRTANPLGTEAFF. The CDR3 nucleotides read TGTGCCAGCAGCTTAAGGACAGCAAACCCTTTGGGCACTGAAGCTTTCTTT.

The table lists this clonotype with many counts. The DNA for the CDR3 is TGTGCCAGCACCGGGGGGGGGACTAGCGCTTACGAGCAGTACTTC. It translates to CASTGGGTSAYEQYF. The chain joins TRBV6-1 to TRBJ2-7, with 10 bases lining up with TRBD2. Germline V gene sequence: CDR1 MNHNS, CDR2 SASEGT. The CDR3 contains 15 residues. Trimming at V came to 7 bases and at J to 4 bases, leaving 10 bases not matched to a gene.

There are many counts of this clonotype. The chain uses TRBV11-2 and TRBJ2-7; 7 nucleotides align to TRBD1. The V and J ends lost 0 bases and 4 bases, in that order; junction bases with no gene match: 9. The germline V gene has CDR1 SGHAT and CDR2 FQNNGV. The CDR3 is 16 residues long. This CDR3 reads CASSLDFTGAFYEQYF. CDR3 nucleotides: TGTGCCAGCAGCTTAGATTTCACAGGGGCTTTTTACGAGCAGTACTTC.

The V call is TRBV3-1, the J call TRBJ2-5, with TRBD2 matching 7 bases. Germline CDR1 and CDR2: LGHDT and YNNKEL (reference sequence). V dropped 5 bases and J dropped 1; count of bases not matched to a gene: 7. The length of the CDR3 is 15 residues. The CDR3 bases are TGTGCCAGCAGCTCTAGGGGCGGGAGCCAAGAGACCCAGTACTTC. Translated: CASSSRGGSQETQYF.

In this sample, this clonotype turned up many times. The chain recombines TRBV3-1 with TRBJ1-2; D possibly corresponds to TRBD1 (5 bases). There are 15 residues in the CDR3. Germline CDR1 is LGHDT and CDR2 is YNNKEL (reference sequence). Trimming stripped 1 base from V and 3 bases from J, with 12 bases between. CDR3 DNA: TGTGCCAGCAGCCAAGGGACAAGTCTCGACTATGGCTACACCTTC. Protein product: CASSQGTSLDYGYTF.

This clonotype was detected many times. This chain's CDR3 is CSARPGPSYTDTQYF. The CDR3 coding sequence is TGCAGTGCTAGACCGGGACCCAGTTACACAGATACGCAGTATTTT. V is TRBV20-1 and J is TRBJ2-3; D could derive from TRBD1 or TRBD2 (5 bases each). Looked up from germline, CDR1 is DFQATT and CDR2 is SNEGSKA (reference sequence). The CDR3 has 15 residues. The V gene lost 2 bases and the J gene lost 2 bases, with 14 bases spanning the gap.

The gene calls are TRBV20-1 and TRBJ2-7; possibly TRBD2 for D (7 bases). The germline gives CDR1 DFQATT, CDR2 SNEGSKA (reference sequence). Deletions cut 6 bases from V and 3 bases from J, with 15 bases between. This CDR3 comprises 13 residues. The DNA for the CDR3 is TGCAGTGCCAGATTGGGGGGGCTCTACGAGCAGTACTTC. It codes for CSARLGGLYEQYF.